These T cell receptor beta chains were read from a single sample in a study of blood T cell repertoires in COVID-19. Some clones are missing from TCRdb's copy, which holds only in-frame ones; the method was immunoSEQ multiplex PCR. The sample lists 200,000 to 250,000 clones; about 83% were seen once. Sequenced material: peripheral blood. The receptors here all came from a woman in her fifties or sixties with active or convalescent COVID-19. The CDR3 runs from the conserved cysteine through the conserved F or W. D genes are given only for firm matches. Clone size is given for some rows only: seen once, a few or many times, or a class if the clone is expanded.

abundance | j_gene | d_gene | v_gene | CDR3nt | CDR3aa
- | TRBJ1-1 | - | TRBV28 | TGTGCCAGCAGTTTGGGGGGGCCGGGTCTTGGCACTGAAGCTTTCTTT | CASSLGGPGLGTEAFF
- | TRBJ1-4 | TRBD1 | TRBV5-1 | TGCGCCAGCAGCGTCGGACAGGCAACTAATGAAAAACTGTTTTTT | CASSVGQATNEKLFF
- | TRBJ2-3 | - | TRBV19 | TGTGCCAGTACCCGGGGGGCCGTCACAGATACGCAGTATTTT | CASTRGAVTDTQYF
- | TRBJ2-7 | - | TRBV12-3/TRBV12-4 | TGTGCCAGCAGTCGGCAGGGGCTCTACGAGCAGTACTTC | CASSRQGLYEQYF
- | TRBJ2-1 | - | TRBV5-1 | TGCGCCAGCAGCTTGGCCGGCGCGGATTACAATGAGCAGTTCTTC | CASSLAGADYNEQFF
- | TRBJ1-5 | TRBD1 | TRBV6-5 | TGTGCCAGCAGGACAGGGGGCATTCAGCCCCAGCATTTT | CASRTGGIQPQHF
- | TRBJ2-2 | - | TRBV10-3 | TGTGCCGGTACGAGTTTCCCATACACCGGGGAGCTGTTTTTT | CAGTSFPYTGELFF
- | TRBJ1-5 | - | TRBV7-6 | TGTGCCAGCAGCTTAGATCCGGGAGGCAATCAGCCCCAGCATTTT | CASSLDPGGNQPQHF
- | TRBJ1-5 | - | TRBV19 | TGTGCCAGTAGTATAGAGGGGGCCAGCAATCAGCCCCAGCATTTT | CASSIEGASNQPQHF
once | TRBJ2-1 | - | TRBV7-9 | TGTGCCAGCGGAGGGTACAATGAGCAGTTCTTC | CASGGYNEQFF
- | TRBJ2-5 | TRBD2 | TRBV24-1 | TGTGCCACCAGTGATCCGGGAGGAGGAGAGACCCAGTACTTC | CATSDPGGGETQYF